This TCR beta chain is drawn from a study of cytomegalovirus exposure and HLA in healthy donors. The CDR3 is made up of 16 amino acids. PCR primers comprised 60 Vbeta and 13 Jbeta primers. Assay: immunoSEQ multiplex PCR; the TCRdb copy retains only in-frame clones and omits some. Here the sample spans some 180,000 clones, around 84% being singletons. V is TRBV21-1 and J is TRBJ1-5; the table's D gene call, TRBD1, was not cross checked with the DNA. TRBV21-1 corresponds to a pseudogene. The material sequenced was PBMCs. This TCR came from a girl aged 2-9 years in good health and CMV-seropositive. The CDR3 sequence: CASSSLGTGGDQPQHF. The CDR3 coding sequence is TGTGCCAGCAGCAGCCTCGGGACAGGGGGCGATCAGCCCCAGCATTTT.